This T cell receptor (beta chain) stems from a study of T cells after yellow fever vaccination (dated by TCRdb to the late 2010s). With respect to the entire study: Libraries from fractions with low cell numbers were prepared with the SMART-Seq v4 Ultra Low Input RNA kit. To follow T-cell clones before and after primary and booster YFV17D yellow fever vaccination, bulk TCR alpha and beta repertoires were sequenced over time. Two healthy male donors made up the cohort, one aged 18 to 30 years and the other aged 30 to 40 years. Blood was collected at multiple timepoints before and after primary and secondary immunization, and bulk PBMC replicates and cell subsets were isolated.

The CDR3, cysteine through phenylalanine, is 15 amino acids long. Solely the CDR3 DNA is kept, with 45 bases framed from the first base. In the germline V gene, CDR1 corresponds to LGHNA and CDR2 to YSLEER. The V end loses 0 bases and the J end loses 2 bases, and a stretch of 9 bases separates them. The treatment or condition tag for this specimen amounts to: live attenuated yellow fever vaccine strain. A standard Ficoll-Paque protocol was used to isolate PBMCs from peripheral blood. CD4 and CD8 T-cell fractions were isolated with Dynabeads CD4 and CD8 positive selection kits. TriZol was used to extract RNA from bulk PBMCs, CD4 and CD8 fractions, and dextramer-positive and dextramer-negative fractions. The research as a whole found: A small fraction of clonotypes showed up in both the CD4 and CD8 compartments, probably as a result of convergent recombination. Because only two donors were included in the study, the extent to which the findings can be generalized is limited. Compared with the primary T-cell response, the secondary T-cell response was weaker but faster, peaking on day 5 rather than day 15. After the booster, most of the clones that had expanded following primary vaccination were detected again (roughly 97% of CD4 and roughly nine tenths of CD8), which suggests that memory was broadly maintained. Because abundant contaminating clonotypes from the bulk population could be contained in FACS-sorted repertoires, computational filtering was required.

In its sample, this clonotype was seen many times. Its recognized antigen is unknown. Nothing much larger sits one base from this clone, and base qualities are not available. Sequenced using an Illumina NovaSeq 6000. TCR cDNA was made using 5'RACE template switching, a step that added a universal primer site and unique molecular identifiers. Priming of cDNA synthesis was performed from both the TCR alpha and TCR beta constant segments. Library amplification used two PCR steps, and the second PCR step added sample barcodes and sequencing adapters. Sequencing of libraries was performed on Illumina HiSeq 2500 (2x100 bp) or NovaSeq (2x150 bp). For the original study's pipeline: MIGEC handled demultiplexing of reads and collapsing into UMI consensus sequences, while MiXCR performed V(D)J alignment. Using edgeR on replicate PBMC samples, clonotypes were called vaccine-responding if FDR was below 0.01 and the log2 fold change was above 5 up to day 15. Each bulk clonotype was labeled CD4 or CD8 based on which sequenced repertoire, CD4 or CD8, contained the clonotype at higher abundance. The public reads were reprocessed in TCRdb via fastp at Q25 and MiXCR, keeping in-frame beta chains. Rows are combined by CDR3 protein, so each entry shows the most common genes and DNA. The V and J calls here are based on TCRdb, not the publication. Here the sample has about 340,000 distinct CDR3 sequences; around an eighth occur a single time. The ten biggest clones cover about 3% of the sample.

The receptor chain draws on TRBV4-3 and TRBJ2-3; too little of a D gene remains to name it. Sequenced here: CD4+ T cells sorted from PBMCs, sampled 15 days after the yellow fever booster vaccination. The source of this sequence is a man aged 18 to 35 who received the YFV17D yellow fever vaccine. The DNA sequence is TGCGCCAGCAGCCAAGACAAGCCCCCCACAGATACGCAGTATTTT. The encoded protein is CASSQDKPPTDTQYF.